This T cell receptor beta chain was profiled in a study of blood T cell repertoires in COVID-19 (TCRdb year 2020). Study-level background: Samples covering the acute and convalescent phases of COVID-19 were provided by collaborators in the United States, Italy and Spain. The prospective study material was composed of cDNA or gDNA derived from T cells, B-cell-depleted T cells, or PBMCs. Subjects who had been exposed to COVID-19, were actively infected with it, or had recovered from it provided the deeply sampled blood TCRbeta repertoires that made up the dataset. The repertoires were released in a freely available public database intended as a resource for research on the immune response to SARS-CoV-2. Samples came from the ongoing ImmuneRACE study (first 160 participants) plus 1,254 subjects from 6 global collaborators. The sample metadata nearly always contained a de-identified subject ID, COVID-19 status, age in years and sex. Where available, HLA class I and class II types were obtained from metadata supplied by the sample provider rather than from assay-based typing.

The full study reports these points: The amount of clinical and demographic metadata varied by source and participant and was provided uncurated.

TCRbeta CDR3 regions were amplified from genomic DNA by means of the immunoSEQ Assay, a bias-controlled multiplex PCR. Turning to the authors' computational methods: The number of nucleated cells in each sample was estimated from the amplification of reference gene primers within the assay. To quantify the absolute abundance of each unique TCRbeta CDR3 rearrangement, sequence reads were collapsed and filtered. Productive Simpson clonality was computed per sample as the square root of Simpson's diversity index over productive rearrangements. What TCRdb holds here is the immuneACCESS table cut down to in-frame rearrangements. Part of the clones is not present; checked against another copy, under half of the missing clones reflect an unresolved V gene, and the others are unexplained. V and J calls and clone size are as listed in that table; D and trimming were resolved from the DNA. This sample has 200,000 or so clones in its table, and more than 80% of those were observed once. The ten top clones hold 3% to 4.5% of the sample.

V loses 4 bases at its end and J loses 5 bases; junction bases beyond the gene matches: 4. The CDR3 sequence holds 13 residues, the cysteine and phenylalanine included. The only DNA kept is the CDR3, 39 bases in frame from the first base. The germline V gene (reference sequence) yields SGHNT for CDR1 and YYREEE for CDR2. Participants in the prospective study were aged roughly 18 to 90 years, lived in 20 to 25 United States geographic areas, and enrolled through a virtual design. In the prospective study, cohorts were assigned on the basis of participant-reported clinical history obtained from a screening survey and a study questionnaire. Each participant in the prospective study had whole blood, serum and a nasopharyngeal or oropharyngeal swab collected by mobile phlebotomists. Over a roughly 2-month period, participants in the prospective study had the option of providing additional blood draws and questionnaires. Before DNA extraction, blood samples from the prospective study were shipped at room temperature or frozen.

In its sample, this clone was seen once. The specificity of this receptor is unknown. It has no much larger one-base neighbor in the sample; base qualities were not kept. The sample was PBMCs or T cells enriched from blood (not recorded which). Here the chain combines TRBV5-4 and TRBJ1-1; TRBD1 fits 8 bases in the junction. This TCR was sampled from a woman in her 40s with acute COVID-19. The CDR3 reads as follows: CASSPGQGTEAFF. The DNA sequence is TGTGCCAGCAGCCCCGGACAGGGTACTGAAGCTTTCTTT.